Each of the 20 T cell receptor beta chains below was sequenced from the same sample in a study of T-cell reconstitution after alpha-beta-depleted transplantation in children. The TCRbeta library incorporated unique molecular identifiers. In TCRdb, the PCR reads were re-called with MiXCR into one record per CDR3 protein. The data hold 580,000 or so distinct CDR3 sequences, with 20% to 25% observed a single time. This material consisted of PBMCs, mostly from graft donor cells, taken 360 days after TCRalphabeta/CD19-depleted stem cell transplant. These receptors all stem from a boy under two years old who had a stem cell transplant for acute myeloid leukemia, so the T cells may come from the graft donor.

The chain's CDR3 is CSALGGEFANEQFF. DNA for the CDR3: TGCAGTGCTCTCGGGGGGGAGTTTGCGAATGAGCAGTTCTTC. This chain links TRBV20-1 with TRBJ2-1; TRBD2 matches at 8 bases. Trimming removed 5 bases from V and 7 bases from J; junction bases left unmatched: 10. Germline CDR1 and CDR2: DFQATT and SNEGSKA (reference sequence). CDR3 size: 14 residues.

This rearrangement joins TRBV2 to TRBJ2-2; D might be TRBD2 (5 bases). Trimming cost V 3 bases and J 5 bases, with 19 bases left between them. This CDR3 has 17 residues. Germline lookup yields CDR1 SNHLY and CDR2 FYNNEI. CDR3 amino acids: CASSDVTWTVRTGELFF. DNA for the CDR3: TGTGCCAGCAGTGATGTTACCTGGACTGTCCGAACCGGGGAGCTGTTTTTT.

This clonotype has just a few counts. The chain uses TRBV10-3 and TRBJ1-1, with a weak D call TRBD1 (5 bases). The CDR3 is 15 amino acids. V gave up 0 bases and J gave up 1 base, with 9 bases separating them. Germline V lookup: CDR1 ENHRY, CDR2 SYGVKD. CDR3 coding DNA: TGTGCCATCAGTGAGTCTGGGGGGAGGAACACTGAAGCTTTCTTT. Translated: CAISESGGRNTEAFF.

This chain uses TRBV29-1 with TRBJ1-4; TRBD1 might be the D (5 bases). The CDR3 runs 17 residues. The V gene's germline CDR1 is SQVTM and CDR2 ANQGSEA. The V and J ends lost 5 bases and 0 bases respectively, with 19 bases between them. The CDR3 reads CSVKLPGRGATNEKLFF. The CDR3 region has the DNA TGCAGCGTTAAGCTTCCCGGGAGGGGTGCAACTAATGAAAAACTGTTTTTT.

This chain links TRBV12-3 or TRBV12-4 with TRBJ1-4; D possibly corresponds to TRBD1 (5 bases). Trimming stripped 3 bases from V and 8 bases from J, with 13 bases between. This CDR3 is 14 amino acids long. The CDR3 DNA reads TGTGCCAGCAGTTTTTCTGTCGGGACGGAAAAACTGTTTTTT. Its protein product is CASSFSVGTEKLFF.

This rearrangement joins TRBV28 to TRBJ2-1; TRBD2 agrees at 8 bases. Trimming at V came to 6 bases and at J to 6 bases, leaving 10 bases not matched to a gene. CDR1 MDHEN and CDR2 SYDVKM come from the germline V gene. This CDR3 has 15 residues. The CDR3 DNA reads TGTGCCAGCAGCCCTCCGGGACTAGTGAGCAATGAGCAGTTCTTC. Protein product: CASSPPGLVSNEQFF.

J is TRBJ2-1 and V is TRBV27; D is perhaps TRBD1 (6 bases). Between the trimmed V and J ends, which lost 6 bases and 6 bases, there was a span of 12 bases. Germline V gene lookup returns CDR1 MNHEY and CDR2 SMNVEV (reference sequence). CDR3 size: 13 residues. The DNA of the CDR3 is TGTGCCAGCAGGATACAGGGTCTCAATGAGCAGTTCTTC. Translating it yields CASRIQGLNEQFF.

This sequence joins TRBV2 and TRBJ2-7, with TRBD2 as a possible D gene (5 bases). The germline gives CDR1 SNHLY, CDR2 FYNNEI. Between the trimmed V and J ends, which lost 7 bases and 0 bases, there was a span of 13 bases. The CDR3 contains 14 residues. The chain's CDR3 is CASTGITSSYEQYV. In DNA, the CDR3 is TGTGCCAGCACCGGGATCACGAGCTCCTACGAGCAGTACGTC.

CDR3 sequence (DNA): TGTGCCAGCAGCGCCTACAGGGGGGGGACCTACGAGCAGTACTTC. This codes for CASSAYRGGTYEQYF. This chain uses TRBV7-2 with TRBJ2-7, with D perhaps matching TRBD1 (8 bases). The V gene's germline CDR1 is SGHTA and CDR2 FQGNSA. V was pared by 5 bases and J by 2 bases, with 16 bases between. The CDR3 has 15 amino acids. Full variable domain (rest looked up from reference TRBV7-2 and TRBJ2-7): GAGVSQSPSNKVTEKGKDVELRCDPISGHTALYWYRQSLGQGLEFLIYFQGNSAPDKSGLPSDRFSAERTGGSVSTLTIQRTQQEDSAVYLCASSAYRGGTYEQYFGPGTRLTVT.

V and J are TRBV4-1 and TRBJ2-1, with TRBD2 matching over 7 bases. From germline, CDR1 is MGHRA and CDR2 YSYEKL. The CDR3 is 15 residues long. The V and J ends lost 0 bases and 9 bases, in that order; junction bases with no gene match: 8. This CDR3 is CASSQEGGVLIEQFF. The DNA of the CDR3 is TGCGCCAGCAGCCAAGAGGGGGGGGTTCTTATTGAGCAGTTCTTC.

The chain links TRBV5-6 to TRBJ1-5, with D possibly TRBD1 on 5 matching bases. Between the trimmed V and J ends, which lost 4 bases and 5 bases, there was a span of 10 bases. Germline V gene sequence: CDR1 SGHDT, CDR2 YYEEEE. The CDR3 is made up of 13 amino acids. The CDR3 here is CASSRDADQPQHF. The CDR3 region has the DNA TGTGCCAGCAGCCGGGACGCCGATCAGCCCCAGCATTTT.

Only a few counts were recorded for this clonotype. The rearrangement joins TRBV6-1 to TRBJ2-2; no reliable D call. This CDR3 region has 14 residues. The V end was cut by 7 bases, the J end by 4 bases, with 13 bases between. CDR1 is MNHNS and CDR2 is SASEGT in the germline V gene. The CDR3 sequence is CASTVSGATGELFF. Here the CDR3 DNA reads TGTGCCAGCACCGTGAGTGGCGCCACCGGGGAGCTGTTTTTT.

The V and J genes are TRBV19 and TRBJ2-7, with TRBD2 identical over 11 bases. V lost 5 bases, J lost 3 bases, and 6 bases stayed unmatched. This CDR3 region has 15 residues. Germline-derived CDR1 and CDR2 are LNHDA and SQIVND (reference sequence). The CDR3 nucleotides are TGTGCCAGTAGTGCGGGACTAGCGGCGAGCTACGAGCAGTACTTC. Translating it yields CASSAGLAASYEQYF.

This clonotype was detected a few times. The V gene is TRBV29-1, the J gene TRBJ2-7; 8 bases are a match to TRBD1. This CDR3 has 16 amino acids. Trimming took 1 base from V and 7 from J; bases not matched to a gene: 15. Germline V gene sequence: CDR1 SQVTM, CDR2 ANQGSEA. CDR3: CSVEGAGDRRVGEQYF. The CDR3, as DNA: TGCAGCGTTGAAGGGGCAGGGGACAGGAGGGTCGGGGAGCAGTACTTC.

The V and J genes are TRBV20-1 and TRBJ1-5, with 8 bases fitting TRBD1. The CDR3 has 15 residues. Germline lookup yields CDR1 DFQATT and CDR2 SNEGSKA (reference sequence). V was clipped by 0 bases and J by 5 bases; unmatched bases: 6. The CDR3 is CSARDVDRVDQPQHF. CDR3 DNA: TGCAGTGCTAGAGACGTGGACAGGGTGGATCAGCCCCAGCATTTT.

This rearrangement joins TRBV3-1 to TRBJ1-1; D remains ambiguous. The CDR3 is 15 residues long. V was cut by 1 base and J by 0 bases, with 9 bases left in between. From germline, CDR1 is LGHDT and CDR2 YNNKEL (reference sequence). Here the CDR3 DNA reads TGTGCCAGCAGCCAAGCGACGGCTATGAACACTGAAGCTTTCTTT. Its protein product is CASSQATAMNTEAFF.

This clonotype was seen a handful of times. V and J are TRBV9 and TRBJ1-2; no clear D. The CDR3 covers 14 residues. CDR1 and CDR2 from the germline V gene are SGDLS and YYNGEE. The V end lost 0 bases, the J end lost 1 base, and 7 bases lay between the germline ends. CDR3 nucleotides: TGTGCCAGCAGCGTAGCTGCTAGTAACTATGGCTACACCTTC. This gives the protein CASSVAASNYGYTF. Full variable domain (remainder filled in from reference TRBV9 and TRBJ1-2): DSGVTQTPKHLITATGQRVTLRCSPRSGDLSVYWYQQSLDQGLQFLIQYYNGEERAKGNILERFSAQQFPDLHSELNLSSLELGDSALYFCASSVAASNYGYTFGSGTRLTVV.

The rearrangement uses TRBV7-2 and TRBJ2-1; 10 bases are shared with TRBD2. The germline CDR1 and CDR2 sequences are SGHTA and FQGNSA. The CDR3 runs 16 residues. J lost 4 bases, V lost 3 bases, and 6 bases had no gene match. The CDR3 coding sequence is TGTGCCAGCAGCTTCGGAATTAGCGGGGGGTACAATGAGCAGTTCTTC. This sequence encodes CASSFGISGGYNEQFF.

This clonotype came up many times. The chain links TRBV20-1 to TRBJ2-5, with D perhaps TRBD2 (5 bases). Germline CDR1 and CDR2: DFQATT and SNEGSKA (reference sequence). Deletions cut 1 base from V and 5 bases from J, with 11 bases between. This CDR3 comprises 13 residues. CDR3 DNA sequence: TGCAGTGCTAGAGTAAGCGGTGCCGAGACCCAGTACTTC. It translates to CSARVSGAETQYF.

This clonotype was observed a handful of times. V is TRBV20-1 and J is TRBJ1-5; D possibly corresponds to TRBD1 (5 bases). CDR3 length: 15 residues. Trimming removed 1 base from V and 3 bases from J, with 13 bases in between. The germline V gene has CDR1 DFQATT and CDR2 SNEGSKA (reference sequence). The CDR3 nucleotides are TGCAGTGCTAGAGTGGAACAGGCCTCCAATCAGCCCCAGCATTTT. As protein: CSARVEQASNQPQHF.